This TCR beta chain emerged from a study of tumor-infiltrating lymphocytes in primary liver carcinoma. CDR1 is MDHEN, CDR2 SYDVKM, per germline. This CDR3 is 13 amino acids long. With 7 bases removed from V and 3 bases from J, the gap between germline ends came to 13 bases. This clonotype was found a few times. RNA isolated from unsorted whole blood supplied the blood RNA, with germline DNA also extracted. Starting material of 400 to 600 ng total RNA yielded TCR beta cDNA via a constant-region primer. Three nested multiplex PCR rounds, a slightly modified ARM-PCR method, built the TCR beta libraries. For around 11 cycles apiece, the opening two PCR rounds ran with TRBV1-TRBV30 forward primers and a C-beta reverse primer. TCRdb reprocessed the multiplex PCR reads with MiXCR, giving one entry per CDR3 protein. This sample has approximately 320,000 distinct CDR3 sequences, with approximately 58% found just once.

The chain is built from TRBV28 and TRBJ2-7; tentative D call: TRBD1 (6 bases). The sequence derives from a young woman with primary liver carcinoma and hepatitis B virus infection. Sequencing used peripheral blood. The CDR3, as DNA: TGTGCCAGCACGGGACATAATCACTACGAGCAGTACTTC. As protein: CASTGHNHYEQYF. Full variable domain (remainder filled in from reference TRBV28 and TRBJ2-7): DVKVTQSSRYLVKRTGEKVFLECVQDMDHENMFWYRQDPGLGLRLIYFSYDVKMKEKGDIPEGYSVSREKKERFSLILESASTNQTSMYLCASTGHNHYEQYFGPGTRLTVT.